This entry lists 14 T cell receptor beta chains sequenced from one sample in a study of regulatory T cells in long-lasting Graves disease. Construction of TCR beta libraries relied on iRepertoire HTBI primers and on Arm-PCR targeting CDR3 regions. TCRdb reanalysed the multiplex PCR reads using MiXCR and keeps one entry per CDR3 protein. The sample has roughly 500,000 distinct CDR3 sequences; around 20% are singletons. Time point indicated: persistent/refractory GD, antithyroid drugs over 5 years with positive TRAb. The TCR library was made from RNA that had been extracted from PBMCs in TRIzol. The sequenced sample was peripheral blood mononuclear cells (PBMCs), obtained when the disease was refractory, from a patient treated with antithyroid drugs. These receptors all come from a female donor with Graves disease.

A remark on this clonotype: Possible read error: a much larger clone is one base away. This CDR3 is missing its conserved last phenylalanine or tryptophan, likely due to a read error. The gene calls are TRBV30 and TRBJ1-2; D unresolved. Germline values: CDR1 GTSNPN, CDR2 SVGIG (reference sequence). The CDR3 loop spans 12 amino acids. V lost 2 bases and J 3 bases, leaving 7 bases between the germline ends. CDR3 sequence reads: CAWSSRDYGYTS. The DNA for the CDR3 is TGTGCCTGGAGTAGTAGGGACTATGGCTACACCTCC.

This clonotype has a count of ten or more. The genes are TRBV19 and TRBJ1-2, with D tentatively TRBD1 (5 bases). CDR1 is LNHDA and CDR2 is SQIVND in the germline V gene (reference sequence). The CDR3 has 17 amino acids. V was trimmed by 0 bases and J by 2 bases, leaving 16 bases between them. The CDR3 loop reads CASSIEGSGSRNYGYTF. The CDR3 DNA is TGTGCCAGTAGTATAGAAGGTTCAGGGTCCAGGAACTATGGCTACACCTTC.

J is TRBJ2-7 and V is TRBV11-2; possibly TRBD1 or TRBD2 for D (5 bases each). The CDR3 totals 17 residues. Looked up from germline, CDR1 is SGHAT and CDR2 is FQNNGV. Deletions cut 3 bases from V and 2 bases from J, with 20 bases between. CDR3 protein: CASSLRASGTFTYEQYF. In nucleotides, the CDR3 is TGTGCCAGCAGCTTGCGAGCCTCCGGGACCTTCACCTACGAGCAGTACTTC.

This clonotype was seen more than once but under ten times. This chain uses TRBV7-3 with TRBJ1-2, with TRBD1 as a possible D gene (5 bases). The V end lost 4 bases, the J end lost 5 bases, and 11 bases lay between the germline ends. Per the germline V gene, CDR1 is SGHTA and CDR2 is FQGTGA. CDR3 length equals 13 residues. CDR3 loop: CASSSPGGYGYTF. CDR3 nucleotide sequence: TGTGCCAGCAGCTCCCCCGGGGGTTATGGCTACACCTTC. The whole variable domain, remainder taken from reference TRBV7-3 and TRBJ1-2, is GAGVSQTPSNKVTEKGKYVELRCDPISGHTALYWYRQSLGQGPEFLIYFQGTGAADDSGLPNDRFFAVRPEGSVSTLKIQRTERGDSAVYLCASSSPGGYGYTFGSGTRLTVV.

The rearrangement links TRBV20-1 to TRBJ1-2, with D possibly matching TRBD1 (5 bases). The ends were cut back, 3 bases at V and 4 bases at J, with 15 bases in the middle. The CDR3 has 14 residues. From germline, CDR1 is DFQATT and CDR2 SNEGSKA (reference sequence). The CDR3 DNA sequence: TGCAGTGCTAGCGGGGGGTTGAAGATCTATGGCTACACCTTC. Protein product: CSASGGLKIYGYTF.

There are a few counts of this clonotype. The chain couples TRBV4-2 to TRBJ2-1, with 9 positions matching TRBD2. V lost 4 bases and J lost 2; bases outside the gene matches: 9. The CDR3 sequence is 17 residues long. From germline, CDR1 is LGHNA and CDR2 YNFKEQ. The CDR3, as DNA: TGTGCCAGCAGCCCAGGGCCAGCGGGGGGAACCTACAATGAGCAGTTCTTC. It codes for CASSPGPAGGTYNEQFF.

This clonotype occurred many times. J is TRBJ2-5 and V is TRBV28, with 9 bases fitting TRBD2. Germline V gene data show CDR1 as MDHEN and CDR2 as SYDVKM. CDR3 length equals 15 residues. V shed 2 bases, J shed 4 bases, and the junction held 5 bases outside the gene matches. The CDR3 reads CASSLKTSGGETQYF. CDR3 bases: TGTGCCAGCAGTTTAAAGACTAGCGGTGGAGAGACCCAGTACTTC.

This clonotype was seen repeatedly, ten times or more. The V call is TRBV9, the J call TRBJ1-6; D remains unclear. This CDR3 region has 14 residues. Germline V gene data show CDR1 as SGDLS and CDR2 as YYNGEE. The V end lost 0 bases, the J end lost 9 bases, and 10 bases lay between the germline ends. The CDR3 coding sequence is TGTGCCAGCAGCGTAGAAGACGGAACTTCACCCCTCCACTTT. Amino acids: CASSVEDGTSPLHF.

This clonotype appeared many times. The chain carries TRBV2 and TRBJ1-2; 7 nucleotides line up with TRBD1. V trimming: 4 bases; J trimming: 4 bases; junction bases outside the gene matches: 6. The CDR3 runs to 14 residues. Germline V lookup: CDR1 SNHLY, CDR2 FYNNEI. The CDR3: CASSVAGQSYGYTF. In DNA form, the CDR3 reads TGTGCCAGCAGTGTAGCGGGACAGTCCTATGGCTACACCTTC.

Ten or more counts support this clonotype. V usage is TRBV12-3 or TRBV12-4 and J usage is TRBJ2-5, with a possible D match to TRBD2 (7 bases). The V end was cut by 4 bases, the J end by 2 bases, with 11 bases between. The CDR3 length is 14 residues. CDR3 coding DNA: TGTGCCAGCAGTTGGGGGGGGCGGCAAGAGACCCAGTACTTC. Translating it yields CASSWGGRQETQYF.

The V gene is TRBV7-2, the J gene TRBJ2-3, with a weak D call TRBD2 (5 bases). With 1 base removed from V and 3 bases from J, the gap between germline ends came to 11 bases. Germline assignment: CDR1 SGHTA and CDR2 FQGNSA. The CDR3 spans 15 residues. CDR3: CASSLGRVTTDTQYF. The CDR3 bases are TGTGCCAGCAGCTTAGGGCGGGTAACGACAGATACGCAGTATTTT.

The rearrangement links TRBV25-1 to TRBJ2-7; a weak D match, TRBD1 (5 bases). Germline CDR1 MGHDK, CDR2 SYGVNS. The CDR3 sequence is 14 residues long. The ends were cut back, 8 bases at V and 5 bases at J, with 19 bases in the middle. CDR3 coding DNA: TGTGCCAGCTCCCAGGGTAGAATCACCGACGAGCAGTACTTC. It yields the protein CASSQGRITDEQYF.

The rearrangement uses TRBV12-3 or TRBV12-4 and TRBJ2-7; D is undetermined. This CDR3 has 12 residues. V lost 4 bases and J lost 3, with 7 bases in between. The CDR3 is CASSYKNYEQYF. The DNA for the CDR3 is TGTGCCAGCAGTTATAAGAACTACGAGCAGTACTTC.

This clonotype was seen repeatedly, ten times or more. This chain uses TRBV29-1 with TRBJ2-2, with TRBD2 as a possible D gene (5 bases). The CDR3 extends over 15 amino acids. Trimming stripped 5 bases from V and 2 bases from J, with 15 bases between. Per the germline V gene, CDR1 is SQVTM and CDR2 is ANQGSEA. The CDR3 is CSVTEGAYNTGELFF. CDR3 DNA sequence: TGCAGCGTTACAGAGGGCGCATATAACACCGGGGAGCTGTTTTTT.